Presented here are 25 T cell receptor beta chains from one specimen sequenced in a study of blood T cells in healthy people across ages. A second PCR, run for roughly 7 to 11 cycles, used a sample-barcoded 5' primer plus a J-beta primer mix. Using its own MiXCR run on the 5' RACE reads, TCRdb lists one record per CDR3 protein. The sample records roughly 1,800,000 distinct CDR3 sequences, 49% being singletons. The sample comprised blood. Source of these receptors: a woman aged 40 to 55 in good health.

The V and J genes are TRBV6-1 and TRBJ2-1; TRBD2 aligns across 7 bases. CDR1 and CDR2 (germline): MNHNS, SASEGT. Germline trimming cut 3 bases from V and 4 bases from J; bases unmatched to any gene: 12. This CDR3 spans 17 amino acids. The CDR3, as DNA: TGTGCCAGCAGTGAGGCTTCTGGAGCGGGGACTTACAATGAGCAGTTCTTC. Residues: CASSEASGAGTYNEQFF.

This clonotype was counted many times. The rearrangement joins TRBV7-2 to TRBJ2-1; D is unclear. With 2 bases removed from V and 8 bases from J, the gap between germline ends came to 7 bases. Germline CDR1 SGHTA, CDR2 FQGNSA. This CDR3 has 12 amino acids. CDR3 protein: CASSLLVDEQFF. The CDR3, as DNA: TGTGCCAGCAGCTTACTAGTCGATGAGCAGTTCTTC.

This clonotype came up a few times. The chain combines TRBV6-6 with TRBJ1-4, with unresolved D. CDR3 length: 15 amino acids. The germline V and J ends were trimmed by 7 bases and 0 bases, with 12 bases remaining between them. Germline V gene lookup returns CDR1 MNHNY and CDR2 SVGAGI (reference sequence). CDR3 protein: CASTRERATNEKLFF. In nucleotides, the CDR3 is TGTGCCAGCACTCGGGAGAGGGCAACTAATGAAAAACTGTTTTTT.

This clonotype has more than one count but fewer than ten. The rearrangement uses TRBV19 and TRBJ2-7, with a possible D match to TRBD2 (6 bases). The germline V gene has CDR1 LNHDA and CDR2 SQIVND (reference sequence). The CDR3 runs 14 residues. Trimming removed 3 bases from V and 0 bases from J, with 9 bases in between. CDR3 nucleotide sequence: TGTGCCAGTAGTATGGGCGGGACCTCCTACGAGCAGTACTTC. Protein: CASSMGGTSYEQYF.

The chain joins TRBV27 to TRBJ1-2; D gene ambiguous. This CDR3 has 15 amino acids. The V gene lost 6 bases and the J gene lost 1 base, with 15 bases spanning the gap. CDR1 is MNHEY and CDR2 is SMNVEV in the germline V gene (reference sequence). CDR3 sequence (DNA): TGTGCCAGCAGCACGGCAGAAAGACTTAACTATGGCTACACCTTC. This sequence encodes CASSTAERLNYGYTF.

This rearrangement joins TRBV4-1 to TRBJ2-1, with 13 bases lining up with TRBD2. The CDR3 length is 18 residues. Germline V gene lookup returns CDR1 MGHRA and CDR2 YSYEKL. V trimming: 3 bases; J trimming: 3 bases; junction bases outside the gene matches: 8. The CDR3 loop is CASSQRTSGGALYNEQFF. CDR3 sequence (DNA): TGCGCCAGCAGCCAGCGGACTAGCGGGGGTGCTCTCTACAATGAGCAGTTCTTC.

Only a few counts were recorded for this clonotype. J is TRBJ2-5 and V is TRBV2; weak D call: TRBD2 (5 bases). The CDR3 extends over 10 amino acids. Germline CDR1 is SNHLY and CDR2 is FYNNEI. V gave up 3 bases and J gave up 11 bases, with 7 bases separating them. The chain's CDR3 is CASSEEEQYF. Written as DNA, the CDR3 is TGTGCCAGCAGTGAGGAGGAGCAGTACTTC.

A few counts support this clonotype. This chain uses TRBV6-6 with TRBJ2-5; 8 bases are shared with TRBD1. This CDR3 is built from 17 residues. V gave up 7 bases and J gave up 0 bases; unmatched junction bases: 13. Per the germline V gene, CDR1 is MNHNY and CDR2 is SVGAGI (reference sequence). In nucleotides, the CDR3 is TGTGCCAGCAATTCTAAAGGGACAGGTTTGAACCAAGAGACCCAGTACTTC. Translated, it gives CASNSKGTGLNQETQYF.

The chain carries TRBV4-2 and TRBJ2-4; TRBD1 might be the D (6 bases). The J call is doubtful: the DNA matches TRBJ2-7 better. There are 15 residues in the CDR3. Germline V gene lookup returns CDR1 LGHNA and CDR2 YNFKEQ. The DNA for the CDR3 is TGTGCCAGCAGCCAAGTCCCAGGGGCCGCCTACGAGCAGTACTTC. Protein: CASSQVPGAAYEQYF.

In its sample, this clonotype was seen a few times. The V gene is TRBV12-3 or TRBV12-4, the J gene TRBJ2-5, with TRBD2 as a possible D gene (6 bases). The CDR3 is made up of 19 amino acids. V was cut by 6 bases and J by 5 bases, with 31 bases left in between. This CDR3 reads CASSPRVAGTLPGEETQYF. CDR3 nucleotide sequence: TGTGCCAGCAGCCCCCGGGTCGCGGGAACACTACCTGGGGAGGAGACCCAGTACTTC.

The chain employs TRBV7-3 and TRBJ2-3; D remains ambiguous. Trimming stripped 7 bases from V and 2 bases from J, with 10 bases between. The CDR3 runs 13 residues. Germline assignment: CDR1 SGHTA and CDR2 FQGTGA. CDR3 sequence: CASKGPNTDTQYF. DNA for the CDR3: TGTGCCAGCAAGGGCCCAAACACAGATACGCAGTATTTT.

This clonotype was counted a few times. The CDR3 reads CSARPGTVAPPTQYF. The CDR3 coding sequence is TGCAGTGCTAGACCGGGGACTGTTGCCCCTCCTACGCAGTATTTT. V gene TRBV20-1 combines with J gene TRBJ2-3; TRBD2 is a possible D gene (6 bases). This CDR3 comprises 15 residues. V dropped 2 bases and J dropped 8 bases, with 20 bases sitting between them. Germline V lookup: CDR1 DFQATT, CDR2 SNEGSKA (reference sequence).

This clonotype came up many times. CDR3 sequence: CASSYNDWAGETQYF. The CDR3 DNA follows: TGTGCCAGCAGTTACAATGATTGGGCGGGCGAGACCCAGTACTTC. The J gene is TRBJ2-5, the V gene TRBV6-6, with D possibly TRBD2 on 5 matching bases. The germline V gene encodes CDR1 MNHNY and CDR2 SVGAGI (reference sequence). This CDR3 has 15 amino acids. The V and J ends lost 2 bases and 5 bases respectively, with 15 bases between them.

The J gene is TRBJ2-5, the V gene TRBV28, with D possibly being TRBD2 (5 bases). The DNA end is a closer match to TRBJ2-1, so the J assignment may be wrong. The CDR3 runs to 13 residues. Germline V gene lookup returns CDR1 MDHEN and CDR2 SYDVKM. The CDR3 is CASSTGSKETQFF. DNA of the CDR3: TGTGCCAGCAGCACGGGGAGTAAAGAGACCCAGTTCTTC.

The V gene is TRBV12-5, the J gene TRBJ1-1; D uncertain. This CDR3 has 12 amino acids. CDR1 and CDR2 from the germline V gene are LGHNT and FRNRAP. V was trimmed by 1 base and J by 4 bases, leaving 4 bases between them. The CDR3 DNA follows: TGTGCTAGTGGTTTGGGGGGCACTGAAGCTTTCTTT. This encodes CASGLGGTEAFF.

The chain combines TRBV27 with TRBJ2-1; D remains unclear. The CDR3 runs 12 residues. Germline CDR1 reads MNHEY; CDR2 reads SMNVEV (reference sequence). V lost 5 bases and J lost 8, with 10 bases in between. CDR3 coding DNA: TGTGCCAGCAGTCAGAGTTGGCATGAGCAGTTCTTC. It codes for CASSQSWHEQFF.

The J gene is TRBJ1-2, the V gene TRBV7-9; D perhaps matches TRBD1 (5 bases). V gave up 5 bases and J gave up 8 bases, with 12 bases separating them. CDR3 length: 12 amino acids. CDR1 is SEHNR and CDR2 is FQNEAQ in the germline V gene (reference sequence). CDR3 in amino acids: CASSRDVWGYTF. The DNA of the CDR3 is TGTGCCAGCAGCAGGGACGTCTGGGGCTACACCTTC.

The V and J genes are TRBV5-1 and TRBJ2-1; TRBD1 matches 12 bases. With V trimmed by 2 bases and J by 0 bases, 6 bases remained unmatched. This CDR3 region has 18 residues. From germline, CDR1 is SGHRS and CDR2 YFSETQ. The CDR3 region has the DNA TGCGCCAGCAGCTTCCCCGGGACAGGGGGCGCCTCCTACAATGAGCAGTTCTTC. It specifies CASSFPGTGGASYNEQFF.

The chain links TRBV20-1 to TRBJ2-5, with a weak D call TRBD1 (6 bases). CDR1 and CDR2 from the germline V gene are DFQATT and SNEGSKA (reference sequence). The ends were cut back, 7 bases at V and 5 bases at J, with 14 bases in the middle. The CDR3 extends over 12 amino acids. The CDR3 here is CSGEGDSETQYF. The CDR3 DNA reads TGCAGTGGCGAGGGGGATTCGGAGACCCAGTACTTC.

CDR3 nucleotides: TGCGCCAGCAGCTTTCAGGGATTCACTGAAGCTTTCTTT. Residues: CASSFQGFTEAFF. The chain has TRBV5-1 and TRBJ1-1, with a weak D call TRBD1 (5 bases). Germline V gives CDR1 SGHRS, CDR2 YFSETQ. Trimming removed 2 bases from V and 4 bases from J, with 9 bases in between. CDR3 length equals 13 residues.

J is TRBJ2-1 and V is TRBV4-2; 9 bases match TRBD2. The CDR3 runs to 15 residues. V was clipped by 4 bases and J by 13 bases; unmatched bases: 14. Germline lookup yields CDR1 LGHNA and CDR2 YNFKEQ. CDR3 in DNA: TGTGCCAGCAGCCCTAGCGGGGCCGGAGTAGAGACCCAGTTCTTC. Amino acids: CASSPSGAGVETQFF.

This rearrangement joins TRBV6-5 to TRBJ2-7; 7 positions agree with TRBD1. The V gene's germline CDR1 is MNHEY and CDR2 SVGAGI. Trimming took 6 bases from V and 6 from J; bases not matched to a gene: 14. The CDR3 is made up of 15 amino acids. This chain's CDR3 is CASSRGTVPSGEQYF. The CDR3 DNA sequence: TGTGCCAGCAGCAGAGGGACAGTCCCCTCCGGCGAGCAGTACTTC.

V and J are TRBV7-9 and TRBJ2-3; TRBD2 agrees at 11 bases. CDR1 and CDR2 from the germline V gene are SEHNR and FQNEAQ (reference sequence). V trimming: 8 bases; J trimming: 7 bases; junction bases outside the gene matches: 20. The length of the CDR3 is 18 residues. CDR3 bases: TGTGCCAGCTCAGCTTACACTAGCGGGGGCCACGGATTTAATACGCAGTATTTT. As protein: CASSAYTSGGHGFNTQYF. The whole variable domain, remainder taken from reference TRBV7-9 and TRBJ2-3, is DTGVSQNPRHKITKRGQNVTFRCDPISEHNRLYWYRQTLGQGPEFLTYFQNEAQLEKSRLLSDRFSAERPKGSFSTLEIQRTEQGDSAMYLCASSAYTSGGHGFNTQYFGPGTRLTVL.

A few counts support this clonotype. The chain carries TRBV7-9 and TRBJ2-5, with D perhaps matching TRBD2 (6 bases). The CDR3 contains 12 residues. V lost 5 bases to trimming and J lost 8 bases, with 12 bases between them. Germline V gene lookup returns CDR1 SEHNR and CDR2 FQNEAQ (reference sequence). CDR3 region: CASSPRDLTQYF. The CDR3 DNA reads TGTGCCAGCAGCCCGCGGGACCTCACCCAGTACTTC.

The chain combines TRBV5-6 with TRBJ1-4, with no clear D. The V gene lost 4 bases and the J gene lost 3 bases, with 13 bases spanning the gap. This CDR3 spans 15 amino acids. Germline lookup yields CDR1 SGHDT and CDR2 YYEEEE. The DNA for the CDR3 is TGTGCCAGCAGCAAGACGGGCTCGGCTAATGAAAAACTGTTTTTT. As protein: CASSKTGSANEKLFF.